This T cell receptor beta chain came from a study of shared clonotypes between healthy human individuals. About the study: Three plates each covered CD4 naive and memory; CD8 naive two, CD8 memory one.

Study-level findings and limits: Naive subsets, compared against memory subsets, generally had larger estimated richness values. The generation probabilities recorded for non-shared clonotypes fell below those of clonotypes shared by all four donors.

Comments on this clone: Its antigen is still unknown.

Clones were sequenced by immunoSEQ multiplex PCR, and TCRdb holds only the in-frame ones, with some missing. The table shows about 2,500,000 clones, with 90% to 95% occurring only once. The CDR3 spans 15 residues. V lost 6 bases to trimming and J lost 4 bases; unmatched junction nucleotides: 10. Germline assignment: CDR1 MDHEN and CDR2 SYDVKM. The receptor comes from a man aged 18 to 30 in good health. Sequenced input: naive CD4+ T cells sorted from blood. Subset denoted: CD45RA+ positively selected. The chain has TRBV28 and TRBJ2-5; 8 nucleotides align to TRBD1. CDR3 sequence (DNA): TGTGCCAGCAGGTCAGGGGGCGCGAGGAGAGAGACCCAGTACTTC. Translated: CASRSGGARRETQYF.